A selection of T cell receptor beta chains follows, all from one sample in a study of cytomegalovirus exposure and HLA in healthy donors. The table came from immunoSEQ multiplex PCR; TCRdb's copy has only in-frame clones and leaves some out. The sample holds roughly 75,000 clones; approximately 82% are singletons and the top ten take under 20%. The sample was PBMCs. The receptors originated from a man aged 65 to 85 in good health and CMV-seropositive. CDR3s include the opening cysteine and the closing phenylalanine or tryptophan.

V gene: TRBV7-9
J gene: TRBJ1-5
CDR3 protein: CASSRDSPHQPQHF

V gene: TRBV29-1
J gene: TRBJ2-7
CDR3 protein: CSVVGTSGGLSYEQYF

V gene: TRBV7-2
J gene: TRBJ2-7
CDR3 protein: CASSLGDRVEQYF

V gene: TRBV19
J gene: TRBJ1-4
CDR3 protein: CASLGPPTNEKLFF

V gene: TRBV7-7
J gene: TRBJ2-3
CDR3 protein: CASSLGGFTDTQYF

V gene: TRBV28
J gene: TRBJ2-7
CDR3 protein: CASRRFRGLAEQYF

V gene: TRBV5-5
J gene: TRBJ2-7
CDR3 protein: CASSGETYEQYF

V gene: TRBV7-6
J gene: TRBJ2-1
CDR3 protein: CASSLAAGDIRNEQFF

V gene: TRBV6-5
J gene: TRBJ1-2
CDR3 protein: CASSSTRDSPYGYTF

V gene: TRBV9
J gene: TRBJ1-4
CDR3 protein: CASSVLATTNEKLFF

V gene: TRBV12-2
J gene: TRBJ2-2
CDR3 protein: CASRFIGVNTGELFF

V gene: TRBV6-5
J gene: TRBJ2-7
CDR3 protein: CASKSSGSINEQYF

V gene: TRBV6-5
J gene: TRBJ2-5
CDR3 protein: CASSLRTGTSETQYF

V gene: TRBV6-5
J gene: TRBJ2-7
CDR3 protein: CASRDTRNSEQYF

V gene: TRBV4-2
J gene: TRBJ1-2
CDR3 protein: CASSQDLQTHYGYTF

V gene: TRBV6-5
J gene: TRBJ1-2
CDR3 protein: CASSLLLDSRYYGYTF

V gene: TRBV6-1
J gene: TRBJ1-2
CDR3 protein: CASSPETGLWGYTF